This T cell receptor beta chain was identified in a study of blood T cell repertoires in COVID-19. Overall study context: Sites in the United States, Italy and Spain provided acute and convalescent COVID-19 samples. T cells, B-cell-depleted T cells, or PBMCs supplied cDNA or gDNA.

Authors' analysis steps: Reference gene primer amplification gave estimated nucleated cell counts. Sequenced by immunoSEQ multiplex PCR; TCRdb stores in-frame clones only, minus some. For V, J and clone size, that table is used; D and trimming come from the DNA. The sample lists under 250,000 clones; 80% to 85% were seen once. The CDR3 sequence is 16 residues long. CDR1 is ENHRY and CDR2 is SYGVKD in the germline V gene. V lost 0 bases and J lost 1; bases outside the gene matches: 1. The chain combines TRBV10-3 with TRBJ2-2; TRBD2 aligns across 8 bases. Input material: peripheral blood. The clonotype originates from a woman aged 55 to 70 with acute or convalescent COVID-19. The CDR3, as DNA: TGTGCCATCAGTGAGTCCCTAGCGGGGAACACCGGGGAGCTGTTTTTT. Protein sequence: CAISESLAGNTGELFF.